This T cell receptor beta chain was retrieved from a study of blood T cell repertoires in COVID-19. Repertoires were generated with immunoSEQ multiplex PCR, while TCRdb's copy carries only in-frame clones and drops some. The sample holds fewer than 350,000 clones, around 89% seen once. Germline-derived CDR1 and CDR2 are MNHNY and SVGAGI (reference sequence). CDR3 length equals 15 residues. V gave up 0 bases and J gave up 5 bases, with 13 bases separating them. The chain combines TRBV6-6 with TRBJ1-2; weak D call: TRBD1 (6 bases). Sequenced input: peripheral blood. The source of this sequence is a man aged 35 to 55 with acute or convalescent COVID-19. The DNA of the CDR3 is TGTGCCAGCAGTTACTCGAAGACAGGATCTTATGGCTACACCTTC. This codes for CASSYSKTGSYGYTF.